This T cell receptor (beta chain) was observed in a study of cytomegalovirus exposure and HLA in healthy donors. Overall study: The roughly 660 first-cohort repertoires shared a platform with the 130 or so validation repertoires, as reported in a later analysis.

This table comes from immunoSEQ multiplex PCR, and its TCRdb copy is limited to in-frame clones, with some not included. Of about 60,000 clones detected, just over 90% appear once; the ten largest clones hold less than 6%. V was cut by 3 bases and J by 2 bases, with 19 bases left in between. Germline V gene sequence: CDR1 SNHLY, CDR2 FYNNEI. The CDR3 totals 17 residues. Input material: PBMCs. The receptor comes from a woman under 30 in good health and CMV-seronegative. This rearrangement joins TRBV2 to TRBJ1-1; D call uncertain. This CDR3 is CASSDPQTQAVNTEAFF. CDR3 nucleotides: TGTGCCAGCAGTGACCCACAGACCCAGGCCGTCAACACTGAAGCTTTCTTT.